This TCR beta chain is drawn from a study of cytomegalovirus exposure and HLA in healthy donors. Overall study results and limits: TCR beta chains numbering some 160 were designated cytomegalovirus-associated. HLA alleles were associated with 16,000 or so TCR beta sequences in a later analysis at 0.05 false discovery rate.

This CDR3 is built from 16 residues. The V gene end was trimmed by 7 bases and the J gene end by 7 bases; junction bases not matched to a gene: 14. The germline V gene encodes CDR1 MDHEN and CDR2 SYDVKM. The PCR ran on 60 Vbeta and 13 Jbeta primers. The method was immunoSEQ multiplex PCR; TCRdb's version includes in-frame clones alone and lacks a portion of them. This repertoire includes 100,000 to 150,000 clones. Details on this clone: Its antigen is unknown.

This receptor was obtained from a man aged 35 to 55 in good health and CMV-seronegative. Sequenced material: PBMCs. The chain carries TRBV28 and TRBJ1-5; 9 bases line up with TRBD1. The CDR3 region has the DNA TGTGCCAGCATAGATAGAGTGGGACAGGGAGCCCAGCCCCAGCATTTT. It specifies CASIDRVGQGAQPQHF.